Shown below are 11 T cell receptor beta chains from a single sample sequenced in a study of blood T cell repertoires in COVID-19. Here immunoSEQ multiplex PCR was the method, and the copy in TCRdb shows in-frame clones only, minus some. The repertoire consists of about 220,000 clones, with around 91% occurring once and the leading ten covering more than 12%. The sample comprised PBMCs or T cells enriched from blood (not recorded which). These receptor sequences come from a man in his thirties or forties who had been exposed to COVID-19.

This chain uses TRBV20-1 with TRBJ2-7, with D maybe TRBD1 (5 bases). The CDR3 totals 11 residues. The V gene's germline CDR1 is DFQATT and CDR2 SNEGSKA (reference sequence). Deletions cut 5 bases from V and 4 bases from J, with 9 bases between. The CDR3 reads CSALRGYEQYF. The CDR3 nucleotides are TGCAGTGCTTTAAGGGGTTACGAGCAGTACTTC.

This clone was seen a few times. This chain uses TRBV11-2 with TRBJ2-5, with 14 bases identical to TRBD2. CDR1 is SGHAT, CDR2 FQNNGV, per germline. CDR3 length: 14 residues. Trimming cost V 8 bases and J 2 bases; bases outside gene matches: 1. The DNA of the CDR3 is TGTGCCAGCGGGACTAGCGGGAGACAAGAGACCCAGTACTTC. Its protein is CASGTSGRQETQYF.

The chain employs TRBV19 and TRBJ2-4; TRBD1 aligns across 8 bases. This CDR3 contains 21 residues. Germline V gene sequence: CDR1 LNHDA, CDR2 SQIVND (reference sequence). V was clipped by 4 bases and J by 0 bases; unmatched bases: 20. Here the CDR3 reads CASSTTLQGARVLTAKNIQYF. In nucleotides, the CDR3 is TGTGCCAGTAGTACGACGCTTCAGGGGGCGCGGGTCCTTACAGCCAAAAACATTCAGTACTTC.

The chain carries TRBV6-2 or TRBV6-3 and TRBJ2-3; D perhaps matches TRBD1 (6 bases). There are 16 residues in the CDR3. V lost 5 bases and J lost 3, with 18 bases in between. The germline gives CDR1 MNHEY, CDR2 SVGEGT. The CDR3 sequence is CASSATGHTFTDTQYF. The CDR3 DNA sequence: TGTGCCAGCAGTGCGACAGGCCATACATTTACAGATACGCAGTATTTT.

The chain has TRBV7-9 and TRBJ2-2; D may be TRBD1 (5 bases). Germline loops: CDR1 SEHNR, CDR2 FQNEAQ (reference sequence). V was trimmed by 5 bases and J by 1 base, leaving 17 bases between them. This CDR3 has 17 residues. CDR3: CASSLLGAWRNTGELFF. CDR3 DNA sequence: TGTGCCAGCAGCCTACTTGGGGCGTGGCGGAACACCGGGGAGCTGTTTTTT.

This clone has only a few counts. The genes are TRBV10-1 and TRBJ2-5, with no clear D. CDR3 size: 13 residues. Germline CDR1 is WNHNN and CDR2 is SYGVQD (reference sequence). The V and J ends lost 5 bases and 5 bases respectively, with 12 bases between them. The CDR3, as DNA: TGCGCCAGCAGTTTGAATCGGCGGGAGACCCAGTACTTC. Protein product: CASSLNRRETQYF.

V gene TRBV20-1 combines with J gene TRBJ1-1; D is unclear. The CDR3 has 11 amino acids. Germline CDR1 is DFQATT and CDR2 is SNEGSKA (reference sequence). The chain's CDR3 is CSRTMNTEAFF. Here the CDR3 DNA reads TGCTCACGTACTATGAACACTGAAGCTTTCTTT.

The CDR3 sequence: CASSLGRGNYGYTF. DNA of the CDR3: TGTGCCAGCAGCTTGGGCAGGGGGAACTATGGCTACACCTTC. This chain connects TRBV5-4 to TRBJ1-2, with 7 positions matching TRBD1. The CDR3 consists of 14 residues. CDR1 and CDR2 from the germline V gene are SGHNT and YYREEE (reference sequence). V was pared by 0 bases and J by 2 bases, with 1 base of the junction left unmatched.

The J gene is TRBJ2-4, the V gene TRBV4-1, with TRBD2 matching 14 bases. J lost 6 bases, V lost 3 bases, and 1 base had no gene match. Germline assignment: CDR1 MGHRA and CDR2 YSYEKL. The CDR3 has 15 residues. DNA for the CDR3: TGCGCCAGCAGCCAGACTAGCGGGGGGGGAAACATTCAGTACTTC. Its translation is CASSQTSGGGNIQYF.

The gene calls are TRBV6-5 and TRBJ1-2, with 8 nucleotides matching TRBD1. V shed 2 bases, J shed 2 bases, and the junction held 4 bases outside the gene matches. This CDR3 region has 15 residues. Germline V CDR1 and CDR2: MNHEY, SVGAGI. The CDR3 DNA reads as TGTGCCAGCAGTTACCGGGACAGGCCGAACTATGGCTACACCTTC. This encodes CASSYRDRPNYGYTF.

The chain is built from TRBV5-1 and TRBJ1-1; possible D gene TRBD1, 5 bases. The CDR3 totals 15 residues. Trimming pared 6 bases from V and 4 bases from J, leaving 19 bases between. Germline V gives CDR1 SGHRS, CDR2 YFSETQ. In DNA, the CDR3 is TGCGCCAGCAAGGGACTGACCGGGATGGTCACTGAAGCTTTCTTT. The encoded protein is CASKGLTGMVTEAFF.